One sample yielded the 22 T cell receptor beta chains listed below, sequenced in a study of identical twins. TCRdb re-analysed the 5' RACE reads in MiXCR, keeping a single row per CDR3 protein. In the table there are around 480,000 distinct CDR3 sequences, 12% to 15% of which are singletons. Separately, the same data were catalogued under a study of yellow fever vaccine responses in identical twins.

Sequenced sample: CD4+ T cells sorted from blood. The origin of the receptors is a woman aged 18-29 years in good health.

At least ten counts were recorded for this clonotype. The chain couples TRBV20-1 to TRBJ2-7, with 7 positions matching TRBD1. This CDR3 has 13 amino acids. CDR1 is DFQATT, CDR2 SNEGSKA, per germline (reference sequence). V dropped 8 bases and J dropped 6; count of bases not matched to a gene: 13. The CDR3 coding sequence is TGCAGTAATATTTTCCAGACAGGGTTCGAGCAGTACTTC. Its protein is CSNIFQTGFEQYF.

The chain employs TRBV9 and TRBJ2-7, with D possibly TRBD2 on 6 matching bases. Germline CDR1 reads SGDLS; CDR2 reads YYNGEE. V was trimmed by 0 bases and J by 4 bases, leaving 11 bases between them. The CDR3 is made up of 14 amino acids. The CDR3 loop is CASSVGGGIYEQYF. In DNA form, the CDR3 reads TGTGCCAGCAGCGTAGGGGGCGGGATTTACGAGCAGTACTTC.

The chain couples TRBV20-1 to TRBJ2-7, with 8 bases that match TRBD2. This CDR3 contains 15 residues. Germline V gene sequence: CDR1 DFQATT, CDR2 SNEGSKA (reference sequence). J lost 4 bases, V lost 0 bases, and 8 bases had no gene match. CDR3 protein: CSARDSRTSPYEQYF. As DNA, the CDR3 is TGCAGTGCTAGAGACTCGCGGACTAGCCCTTACGAGCAGTACTTC.

The rearrangement uses TRBV28 and TRBJ2-7; TRBD1 matches 7 bases. CDR1 MDHEN and CDR2 SYDVKM come from the germline V gene. This CDR3 is 16 amino acids long. After removal of 4 bases from V and 2 bases from J, the junction contained 11 bases not matched to a gene. For the CDR3, the DNA is TGTGCCAGCAGTTCGTACAGGGGTTCCCATCCCTACGAGCAGTACTTC. This encodes CASSSYRGSHPYEQYF.

This sequence joins TRBV2 and TRBJ2-1; D is ambiguous. This CDR3 spans 13 amino acids. Trimming took off 6 bases at V and 8 bases at J, with 14 bases between the two ends. Germline CDR1 SNHLY, CDR2 FYNNEI. The CDR3 bases are TGTGCCAGCAGCCCGGCGCTAACACATGAGCAGTTCTTC. Translation: CASSPALTHEQFF.

The chain employs TRBV20-1 and TRBJ2-7; no clear D gene. The CDR3 covers 12 residues. V was shortened by 0 bases and J by 2 bases, with 5 bases between the two germline ends. Germline V lookup: CDR1 DFQATT, CDR2 SNEGSKA (reference sequence). The CDR3 spells CSARDNAYEQYF. Written as DNA, the CDR3 is TGCAGTGCTAGAGATAACGCCTACGAGCAGTACTTC.

This clonotype has only a few counts. The rearrangement joins TRBV6-1 to TRBJ2-1, with D perhaps matching TRBD1 (5 bases). Looked up from germline, CDR1 is MNHNS and CDR2 is SASEGT. CDR3 size: 13 residues. The V end was cut by 2 bases, the J end by 8 bases, with 10 bases between. CDR3 protein: CASSEFRGYEQFF. Here the CDR3 DNA reads TGTGCCAGCAGTGAATTTAGGGGTTATGAGCAGTTCTTC.

The sample holds a few counts of this clonotype. The CDR3 region is CASSYRTSGTNTGELFF. CDR3 DNA sequence: TGTGCCAGCAGCTACAGGACTAGCGGGACGAACACCGGGGAGCTGTTTTTT. V and J are TRBV2 and TRBJ2-2; TRBD2 aligns across 12 bases. Losses at the gene ends were 6 bases for V and 0 bases for J; bases not matched to a gene: 5. There are 17 residues in the CDR3. Per the germline V gene, CDR1 is SNHLY and CDR2 is FYNNEI.

This chain's CDR3 is CSGMDRDGYTF. The CDR3 DNA sequence: TGCAGCGGCATGGACAGGGATGGCTACACCTTC. The chain is built from TRBV29-1 and TRBJ1-2, with 8 nucleotides matching TRBD1. This CDR3 region has 11 residues. In germline, CDR1 is SQVTM, CDR2 ANQGSEA. The trim removed 7 bases at V and 6 bases at J, leaving 4 bases unmatched.

The CDR3: CSAPGPEATEAFF. CDR3 nucleotide sequence: TGCAGTGCTCCTGGACCCGAGGCGACTGAAGCTTTCTTT. This rearrangement joins TRBV20-1 to TRBJ1-1; D is ambiguous. Germline CDR1 and CDR2: DFQATT and SNEGSKA (reference sequence). Trimming removed 5 bases at V and 5 bases at J, with 15 bases between. The CDR3 is 13 amino acids.

The chain links TRBV5-7 to TRBJ2-4; maybe TRBD2 (5 bases). TRBV5-7 is filed as an ORF, its function uncertain. CDR3 length: 17 residues. Trimming took off 0 bases at V and 0 bases at J, with 13 bases between the two ends. The CDR3 DNA follows: TGTGCCAGCAGCTTGGCCTGGGCGGGTCTAGCCAAAAACATTCAGTACTTC. Its protein product is CASSLAWAGLAKNIQYF.

The chain combines TRBV12-3 or TRBV12-4 with TRBJ2-3; the match to TRBD2 covers 8 bases. This CDR3 is 16 amino acids long. After removal of 5 bases from V and 4 bases from J, the junction contained 11 bases not matched to a gene. For the CDR3, the DNA is TGTGCCAGCAGTCGAAATAGCGGGGCCCCCTCAGATACGCAGTATTTT. It yields the protein CASSRNSGAPSDTQYF.

Only a few counts were recorded for this clonotype. V and J are TRBV6-1 and TRBJ1-1, with 7 bases that match TRBD1. This CDR3 is 13 amino acids long. The J segment lost 1 base and the V segment lost 11 bases, leaving 7 bases of the junction unmatched. Germline CDR1 MNHNS, CDR2 SASEGT. CDR3 sequence: CAGAGDRNTEAFF. In nucleotides, the CDR3 is TGTGCCGGGGCTGGGGACAGGAACACTGAAGCTTTCTTT.

The sample holds a few counts of this clonotype. The genes are TRBV6-5 and TRBJ1-5; a possible D gene is TRBD1 (5 bases). The CDR3 runs 19 residues. Germline V lookup: CDR1 MNHEY, CDR2 SVGAGI. The ends were cut back, 2 bases at V and 0 bases at J, with 20 bases in the middle. The CDR3 region is CASSYPPRGVGNSNQPQHF. In nucleotides, the CDR3 is TGTGCCAGCAGTTACCCTCCCCGGGGGGTCGGGAATAGCAATCAGCCCCAGCATTTT.

This clonotype was seen only once. The rearrangement links TRBV7-2 to TRBJ2-2; perhaps D is TRBD1 or TRBD2 (5 bases each). CDR1 is SGHTA, CDR2 FQGNSA, per germline. V lost 10 bases and J lost 3, with 12 bases in between. The CDR3 length is 13 residues. CDR3 sequence (DNA): TGTGCCACCTCGAGGGGAGACACCGGGGAGCTGTTTTTT. This sequence encodes CATSRGDTGELFF.

This clonotype was detected only a few times. J is TRBJ1-2 and V is TRBV2; D not resolved. CDR3 length: 12 amino acids. CDR1 is SNHLY and CDR2 is FYNNEI in the germline V gene. Between the trimmed V and J ends, which lost 11 bases and 4 bases, there was a span of 14 bases. CDR3 region: CAYPAGSYGYTF. The DNA of the CDR3 is TGTGCCTACCCAGCGGGATCCTATGGCTACACCTTC.

The DNA for the CDR3 is TGTGCCAGCAGTTTAGGTTGGGGAGGGAACACAGATACGCAGTATTTT. Its translation: CASSLGWGGNTDTQYF. V and J are TRBV12-3 or TRBV12-4 and TRBJ2-3; 7 nucleotides line up with TRBD2. This CDR3 region has 16 residues. Trimming at V came to 1 base and at J to 2 bases, leaving 6 bases not matched to a gene.

This CDR3 is CASSLIARDSPLHF. The CDR3 nucleotides are TGTGCCAGCAGCCTGATTGCCCGGGATTCACCCCTCCACTTT. The rearrangement joins TRBV3-1 to TRBJ1-6; D gene uncertain. The V end lost 4 bases, the J end lost 8 bases, and 12 bases lay between the germline ends. The germline V gene has CDR1 LGHDT and CDR2 YNNKEL (reference sequence). The CDR3 runs 14 residues.

V usage is TRBV4-1 and J usage is TRBJ2-6; a possible D gene is TRBD1 (6 bases). The CDR3 consists of 16 residues. V was clipped by 2 bases and J by 3 bases, with 11 bases between them. Germline lookup yields CDR1 MGHRA and CDR2 YSYEKL. In DNA, the CDR3 is TGCGCCAGCAGCCAAACAGGGTTTGGTGGGGCCAACGTCCTGACTTTC. Amino acids: CASSQTGFGGANVLTF.

This clonotype has only a few counts. The rearrangement links TRBV28 to TRBJ1-5; possible D gene TRBD1, 6 bases. Per the germline V gene, CDR1 is MDHEN and CDR2 is SYDVKM. The germline V and J ends were trimmed by 7 bases and 7 bases, with 17 bases remaining between them. The CDR3 has 14 amino acids. The chain's CDR3 is CASNRPGANQPQHF. CDR3 DNA: TGTGCCAGCAACCGACCGGGGGCAAACCAGCCCCAGCATTTT.

V gene TRBV27 combines with J gene TRBJ2-7; no clear D. V lost 10 bases to trimming and J lost 4 bases, with 14 bases between them. CDR1 is MNHEY and CDR2 is SMNVEV in the germline V gene (reference sequence). The CDR3 totals 12 residues. The CDR3 sequence is CATKNFLYEQYF. The CDR3 DNA sequence: TGTGCCACCAAGAACTTTTTGTACGAGCAGTACTTC.

This clonotype has only a few counts. The gene calls are TRBV27 and TRBJ2-6; D gene unclear. Germline V CDR1 and CDR2: MNHEY, SMNVEV (reference sequence). This CDR3 region has 17 residues. V was shortened by 7 bases and J by 4 bases, with 20 bases between the two germline ends. The DNA of the CDR3 is TGTGCCAGCAATTATTCAGGTCGGATCTTAGGGGCCAACGTCCTGACTTTC. Its protein is CASNYSGRILGANVLTF.